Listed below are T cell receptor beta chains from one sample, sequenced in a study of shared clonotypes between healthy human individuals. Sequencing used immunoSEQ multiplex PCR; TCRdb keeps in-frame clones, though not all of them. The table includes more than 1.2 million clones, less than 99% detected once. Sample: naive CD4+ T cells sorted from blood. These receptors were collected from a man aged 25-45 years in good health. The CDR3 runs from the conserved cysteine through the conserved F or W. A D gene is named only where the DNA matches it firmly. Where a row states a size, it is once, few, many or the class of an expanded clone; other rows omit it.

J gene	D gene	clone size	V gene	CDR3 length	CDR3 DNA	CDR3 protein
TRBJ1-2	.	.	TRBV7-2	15	TGTGCCAGCAGCTTTCTTCGGAATTCGGCCGATGGCTACACCTTC	CASSFLRNSADGYTF
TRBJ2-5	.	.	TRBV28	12	TGTGCCAGCAGTTTGGGCTGGGAGACCCAGTACTTC	CASSLGWETQYF
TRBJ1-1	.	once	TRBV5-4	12	TGTGCCAGCAGCTTTGGGAACACTGAAGCTTTCTTT	CASSFGNTEAFF
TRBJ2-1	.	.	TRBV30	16	TGTGCCTGGAGTGTATTTGGCGGGCGCTCCTACAATGAGCAGTTCTTC	CAWSVFGGRSYNEQFF
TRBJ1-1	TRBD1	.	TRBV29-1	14	TGCAGCGTTGAAGTTGGGACAGCCGACACTGAAGCTTTCTTT	CSVEVGTADTEAFF
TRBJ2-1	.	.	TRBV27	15	TGTGCCAGCAGCACCCTTAGACGGCCCTACAATGAGCAGTTCTTC	CASSTLRRPYNEQFF
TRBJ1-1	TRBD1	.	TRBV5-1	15	TGCGCCAGCAGCTCCCAAGGGACAGGGAGCACTGAAGCTTTCTTT	CASSSQGTGSTEAFF
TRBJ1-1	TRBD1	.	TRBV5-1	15	TGCGCCAGCAGCCCACGGACAGGGGGAGATACTGAAGCTTTCTTT	CASSPRTGGDTEAFF
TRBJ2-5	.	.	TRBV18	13	TGTGCCAGCTCACCGGGCGACCAAGAGACCCAGTACTTC	CASSPGDQETQYF
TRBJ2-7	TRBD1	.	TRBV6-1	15	TGTGCCAGCAGTGCCCGGGACAGCAACTCCTACGAGCAGTACTTC	CASSARDSNSYEQYF
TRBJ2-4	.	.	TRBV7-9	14	TGTGCCACCCAGGTGGTTAGGGGCAAAAACATTCAGTACTTC	CATQVVRGKNIQYF
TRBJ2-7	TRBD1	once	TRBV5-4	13	TGTGCCAGCAGCTCAAGACAGGGCTACGAGCAGTACTTC	CASSSRQGYEQYF
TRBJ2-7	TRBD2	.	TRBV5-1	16	TGCGCCAGCAGCTTGGTGGAGCTAGCGGGGGGATACGAGCAGTACTTC	CASSLVELAGGYEQYF
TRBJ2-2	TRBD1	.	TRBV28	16	TGTGCCAGCAGTTCGCCAGGGGGACCGAACACCGGGGAGCTGTTTTTT	CASSSPGGPNTGELFF
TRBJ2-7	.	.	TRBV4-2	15	TGTGCCAGCAGAAGGGAGGAGGGCATCTCCTACGAGCAGTACTTC	CASRREEGISYEQYF
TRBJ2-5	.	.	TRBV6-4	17	TGTGCCAGCAGTGACTCAAATACAGGTCGGAGCGGTGAGACCCAGTACTTC	CASSDSNTGRSGETQYF
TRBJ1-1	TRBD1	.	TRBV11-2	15	TGTGCCAGCAGCATGACCGGGACAGGGACCACTGAAGCTTTCTTT	CASSMTGTGTTEAFF
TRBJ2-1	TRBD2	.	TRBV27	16	TGTGCCAGCAGTGTCCAGCGGGGAACATCTTCGGATGAGCAGTTCTTC	CASSVQRGTSSDEQFF
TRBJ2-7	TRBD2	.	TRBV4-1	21	TGCGCCAGCAGCCAAGACTCTACGGGACTAGCGGGAGCAGCTAGCTCCTACGAGCAGTACTTC	CASSQDSTGLAGAASSYEQYF
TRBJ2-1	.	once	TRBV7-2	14	TGTGCCAGCAGCTTCCGACGGGAAAGCAATGAGCAGTTCTTC	CASSFRRESNEQFF
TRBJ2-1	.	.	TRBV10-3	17	TGTGCCATCAGTGATTCCGTCCGGGGCGGATCCTACAATGAGCAGTTCTTC	CAISDSVRGGSYNEQFF
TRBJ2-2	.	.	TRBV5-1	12	TGCGCCAGCAGCTGGACCACCGGGGAGCTGTTTTTT	CASSWTTGELFF
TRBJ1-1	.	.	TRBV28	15	TGTGCCAGCAGTCCGGACTCCACTAAGTACACTGAAGCTTTCTTT	CASSPDSTKYTEAFF
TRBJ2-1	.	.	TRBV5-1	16	TGCGCCAGCAGCACGACCCGACGAAGCTCCTACAATGAGCAGTTCTTC	CASSTTRRSSYNEQFF
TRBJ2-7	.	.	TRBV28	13	TGTGCCAGCAGTTTACCTGTCTTCTACGAGCAGTACTTC	CASSLPVFYEQYF
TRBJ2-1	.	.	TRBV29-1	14	TGCAGCGTTGATCGGGCAGGGCCTTTGAATGAGCAGTTCTTC	CSVDRAGPLNEQFF
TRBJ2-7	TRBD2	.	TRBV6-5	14	TGTGCCAGCACCCGACTAGCGGGAATCTACGAGCAGTACTTC	CASTRLAGIYEQYF
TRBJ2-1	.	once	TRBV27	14	TGTGCCAGCAGTTTAATGATTTCGGGCTTCGAGCAGTTCTTC	CASSLMISGFEQFF
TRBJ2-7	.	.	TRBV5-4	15	TGTGCCAGCAGCCTTACGGGACGTAACTCCTACGAGCAGTACTTC	CASSLTGRNSYEQYF
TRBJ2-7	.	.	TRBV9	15	TGTGCCAGCAGCGTTTCAGGGCTGTACAACTACGAGCAGTACTTC	CASSVSGLYNYEQYF
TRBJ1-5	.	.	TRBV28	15	TGTGCCAGCAGCTCCCCGGGAGAGGGCAATCAGCCCCAGCATTTT	CASSSPGEGNQPQHF
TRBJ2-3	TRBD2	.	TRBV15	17	TGTGCCGTACGGACTAGCGGGAGATTGAATAGCACAGATACGCAGTATTTT	CAVRTSGRLNSTDTQYF